These 9 T cell receptor beta chains share one sample of origin, sequenced in a study of blood T cell repertoires in COVID-19. The table came from immunoSEQ multiplex PCR; TCRdb's copy has only in-frame clones and leaves some out. The sample has 650,000 to 800,000 clones, 80% to 90% seen once. The sample taken for sequencing was peripheral blood. Receptors originate from a woman aged 18-29 years with acute or convalescent COVID-19.

The chain recombines TRBV2 with TRBJ1-5; TRBD1 matches at 11 bases. Germline V gene lookup returns CDR1 SNHLY and CDR2 FYNNEI. This CDR3 has 15 residues. Germline trimming cut 4 bases from V and 6 bases from J; bases unmatched to any gene: 5. The CDR3 reads CASSGGTGGSQPQHF. The CDR3 coding sequence is TGTGCCAGCAGTGGGGGGACAGGGGGAAGTCAGCCCCAGCATTTT.

The J gene is TRBJ1-6, the V gene TRBV7-9, with D maybe TRBD1 (5 bases). The length of the CDR3 is 13 residues. Germline V gene data show CDR1 as SEHNR and CDR2 as FQNEAQ (reference sequence). Trimming took off 5 bases at V and 10 bases at J, with 12 bases between the two ends. CDR3 bases: TGTGCCAGCAGCGTCAGGGAACGGTCACCCCTCCACTTT. It yields the protein CASSVRERSPLHF.

This sequence joins TRBV30 and TRBJ1-1; 8 nucleotides align to TRBD1. The CDR3 runs to 12 residues. Per germline, CDR1 GTSNPN and CDR2 SVGIG (reference sequence). The CDR3 DNA is TGTGCTGCACAGGGGGTTAACACTGAAGCTTTCTTT. This encodes CAAQGVNTEAFF.

CDR3 sequence reads: CASSQLGQGHYGYTF. The CDR3 nucleotides read TGCGCCAGCAGCCAACTTGGACAGGGGCACTATGGCTACACCTTC. The chain is built from TRBV4-1 and TRBJ1-2; the match to TRBD1 covers 9 bases. Germline V gives CDR1 MGHRA, CDR2 YSYEKL. CDR3 size: 15 residues. After removal of 2 bases from V and 3 bases from J, the junction contained 4 bases not matched to a gene.

The V and J genes are TRBV11-2 and TRBJ2-7; D remains unclear. CDR3 size: 17 residues. The germline V gene has CDR1 SGHAT and CDR2 FQNNGV. V was trimmed by 5 bases and J by 0 bases, leaving 20 bases between them. DNA of the CDR3: TGTGCCAGCAGCCTCCCGGGTGACCAACTCTTCTCCTACGAGCAGTACTTC. Its protein is CASSLPGDQLFSYEQYF.

The V gene is TRBV21-1, the J gene TRBJ1-2. TRBV21-1 is deemed a pseudogene. The CDR3 is 14 amino acids. The CDR3 is CASSPCVVNYGYTF. DNA for the CDR3: TGTGCCAGCAGCCCCTGTGTAGTTAACTATGGCTACACCTTC.

The chain joins TRBV6-1 to TRBJ1-1, with 8 bases aligning to TRBD1. Germline V gene lookup returns CDR1 MNHNS and CDR2 SASEGT. The CDR3 runs to 17 residues. Unmatched junction bases numbered 11, after V lost 1 base and J lost 4 bases. Written as DNA, the CDR3 is TGTGCCAGCAGTGAAGACAGGGGGAGCATCGGCGGCACTGAAGCTTTCTTT. Its protein is CASSEDRGSIGGTEAFF.

The chain joins TRBV6-4 to TRBJ2-2; 9 bases align to TRBD1. This CDR3 is built from 14 residues. V was pared by 6 bases and J by 3 bases, with 2 bases of the junction left unmatched. Germline V CDR1 and CDR2: MRHNA, SNTAGT. CDR3 region: CASSGDRDTGELFF. The DNA of the CDR3 is TGTGCCAGCAGCGGGGACAGGGACACCGGGGAGCTGTTTTTT.

This chain joins TRBV2 and TRBJ2-7; 7 positions agree with TRBD1. Looked up from germline, CDR1 is SNHLY and CDR2 is FYNNEI. V was clipped by 6 bases and J by 3 bases; unmatched bases: 11. CDR3 length: 15 residues. The CDR3 DNA is TGTGCCAGCAGAAACGAACCGGGACAGTACTACGAGCAGTACTTC. This translates into CASRNEPGQYYEQYF.